The 21 T cell receptor beta chains in this list originate from one sample, sequenced in a study of cytomegalovirus exposure and HLA in healthy donors. Primers: 60 Vbeta forward and 13 Jbeta reverse. Clones were read by immunoSEQ multiplex PCR, and TCRdb kept only the in-frame ones, dropping some. The top ten clones hold about 4.4% of a sample with fewer than 250,000 clones, over 60% of them seen once. Sample: PBMCs. The receptors were sampled from a man aged 30 to 45 in good health and CMV-seropositive.

This chain links TRBV5-1 with TRBJ1-5; D might be TRBD1 (6 bases). Germline V lookup: CDR1 SGHRS, CDR2 YFSETQ. This CDR3 comprises 15 residues. Trimming pared 4 bases from V and 2 bases from J, leaving 13 bases between. CDR3 region: CASSQGILGNQPQHF. As DNA, the CDR3 is TGCGCCAGCAGCCAGGGGATCTTGGGCAATCAGCCCCAGCATTTT.

The sample holds a few counts of this clone. The gene calls are TRBV28 and TRBJ1-5; 7 nucleotides line up with TRBD1. V trimming: 7 bases; J trimming: 7 bases; junction bases outside the gene matches: 22. The CDR3 covers 18 residues. The germline gives CDR1 MDHEN, CDR2 SYDVKM. CDR3 sequence: CASTTPEGQGDGGQPQHF. The CDR3 DNA sequence: TGTGCCAGCACCACACCCGAAGGGCAGGGGGACGGAGGGCAGCCCCAGCATTTT.

V and J are TRBV19 and TRBJ2-5; 8 bases are shared with TRBD2. Germline V gene sequence: CDR1 LNHDA, CDR2 SQIVND (reference sequence). The V and J ends lost 5 bases and 2 bases, in that order; junction bases with no gene match: 10. The CDR3 extends over 16 amino acids. CDR3 protein: CASSGGWAGGQETQYF. The CDR3 coding sequence is TGTGCCAGTAGTGGTGGGTGGGCGGGGGGTCAAGAGACCCAGTACTTC.

There are a few counts of this clone. The rearrangement joins TRBV28 to TRBJ2-3; 8 bases align to TRBD2. The V gene end was trimmed by 2 bases and the J gene end by 0 bases; junction bases not matched to a gene: 1. CDR1 and CDR2 from the germline V gene are MDHEN and SYDVKM. The CDR3 runs 15 residues. CDR3 residues: CASSLASGSTDTQYF. DNA of the CDR3: TGTGCCAGCAGTTTAGCTAGCGGGAGCACAGATACGCAGTATTTT.

The rearrangement links TRBV7-2 to TRBJ1-2; 9 nucleotides match TRBD1. The length of the CDR3 is 14 residues. Germline CDR1 reads SGHTA; CDR2 reads FQGNSA. V lost 8 bases to trimming and J lost 0 bases; unmatched junction nucleotides: 4. The CDR3 DNA reads TGTGCCAGCCGAAGGACAGGGGCTAACTATGGCTACACCTTC. Protein: CASRRTGANYGYTF. Combining the CDR3 with reference TRBV7-2 and TRBJ1-2 gives the whole variable domain GAGVSQSPSNKVTEKGKDVELRCDPISGHTALYWYRQSLGQGLEFLIYFQGNSAPDKSGLPSDRFSAERTGGSVSTLTIQRTQQEDSAVYLCASRRTGANYGYTFGSGTRLTVV.

The gene calls are TRBV6-5 and TRBJ2-5, with D tentatively TRBD1 (6 bases). Gene TRBJ2-7 matches the end of the DNA better, so the J call may be wrong. The CDR3 is 12 residues long. Germline V gene lookup returns CDR1 MNHEY and CDR2 SVGAGI. The CDR3 sequence is CASKEGAYEQYF. The DNA for the CDR3 is TGTGCCAGCAAAGAGGGGGCCTACGAGCAGTACTTC.

Only a few counts were recorded for this clone. The chain has TRBV4-2 and TRBJ1-2, with D unclear. Trimming shortened V by 0 bases and J by 4 bases, and 9 bases separated the two germline ends. The germline V gene encodes CDR1 LGHNA and CDR2 YNFKEQ. The CDR3 contains 14 residues. The CDR3 protein is CASSQDRGGYGYTF. CDR3 DNA: TGTGCCAGCAGCCAAGATCGGGGAGGCTATGGCTACACCTTC.

The rearrangement joins TRBV7-2 to TRBJ1-1; D is unclear. This CDR3 is 15 amino acids long. The germline V and J ends were trimmed by 4 bases and 6 bases, with 18 bases remaining between them. Germline lookup yields CDR1 SGHTA and CDR2 FQGNSA. The CDR3 loop is CASSSNGGRRAEAFF. The CDR3 DNA reads TGTGCCAGCAGCTCCAACGGCGGGAGGAGAGCTGAAGCTTTCTTT.

This clone came up a few times. J is TRBJ1-2 and V is TRBV10-3; D might be TRBD1 (5 bases). The V end lost 10 bases, the J end lost 8 bases, and 17 bases lay between the germline ends. This CDR3 region has 12 residues. Germline V gene data show CDR1 as ENHRY and CDR2 as SYGVKD. CDR3: CATAGARRGYTF. CDR3 nucleotides: TGTGCCACTGCTGGGGCCCGACGCGGCTACACCTTC.

J is TRBJ1-3 and V is TRBV9; D possibly corresponds to TRBD1 (5 bases). V was clipped by 0 bases and J by 1 base, with 5 bases between them. The CDR3 length is 14 residues. Germline CDR1 and CDR2: SGDLS and YYNGEE. CDR3 in DNA: TGTGCCAGCAGCGTAGCAGGGTCTGGAAACACCATATATTTT. This translates into CASSVAGSGNTIYF.

This clone showed up just a few times. V gene TRBV18 combines with J gene TRBJ1-4; a weak D match, TRBD1 (6 bases). The germline V and J ends were trimmed by 0 bases and 11 bases, with 16 bases remaining between them. The CDR3 has 15 residues. From germline, CDR1 is KGHSH and CDR2 LQKENI. CDR3 amino acids: CASSPPGQDQGKLFF. CDR3 coding DNA: TGTGCCAGCTCACCACCCGGGCAGGACCAGGGGAAACTGTTTTTT.

The chain employs TRBV11-2 and TRBJ2-1; TRBD1 aligns across 10 bases. V lost 5 bases to trimming and J lost 4 bases; unmatched junction nucleotides: 5. The CDR3 length is 15 residues. Germline V gene sequence: CDR1 SGHAT, CDR2 FQNNGV. In DNA form, the CDR3 reads TGTGCCAGCAGCCTGGACAGGGGGGTTTACAATGAGCAGTTCTTC. Protein sequence: CASSLDRGVYNEQFF. Using reference TRBV11-2 and TRBJ2-1 for the parts outside the CDR3, the full variable domain is EAGVAQSPRYKIIEKRQSVAFWCNPISGHATLYWYQQILGQGPKLLIQFQNNGVVDDSQLPKDRFSAERLKGVDSTLKIQPAKLEDSAVYLCASSLDRGVYNEQFFGPGTRLTVL.

This chain connects TRBV19 to TRBJ2-1; TRBD2 matches at 8 bases. The CDR3 spans 14 residues. With 6 bases clipped from V and 5 bases from J, the junction kept 6 bases outside the gene matches. Germline V gene data show CDR1 as LNHDA and CDR2 as SQIVND (reference sequence). Here the CDR3 DNA reads TGTGCCAGTAGGGTAGCGGGACTTGACAATGAGCAGTTCTTC. It encodes CASRVAGLDNEQFF. The variable domain in full, completed from reference TRBV19 and TRBJ2-1, reads DGGITQSPKYLFRKEGQNVTLSCEQNLNHDAMYWYRQDPGQGLRLIYYSQIVNDFQKGDIAEGYSVSREKKESFPLTVTSAQKNPTAFYLCASRVAGLDNEQFFGPGTRLTVL.

The V call is TRBV28, the J call TRBJ1-4; D is uncertain. CDR1 and CDR2 (germline): MDHEN, SYDVKM. Trimming pared 5 bases from V and 7 bases from J, leaving 8 bases between. The CDR3 sequence is 12 residues long. CDR3 sequence reads: CASSPSSEKLFF. The CDR3 DNA is TGTGCCAGCAGTCCTTCCAGTGAAAAACTGTTTTTT.

As for this clone: Other DNA sequences from this sample encode an identical CDR3 as well. The chain uses TRBV6-5 and TRBJ2-2; 11 nucleotides line up with TRBD2. The CDR3 length is 16 residues. Unmatched junction bases numbered 3, after V lost 0 bases and J lost 6 bases. Germline V gives CDR1 MNHEY, CDR2 SVGAGI. CDR3 in DNA: TGTGCCAGCAGTTACTCGGGACTAGCGGAGGCCGGGGAGCTGTTTTTT. Its translation: CASSYSGLAEAGELFF.

V usage is TRBV19 and J usage is TRBJ1-4; the D gene is possibly TRBD1 (5 bases). Germline V gene sequence: CDR1 LNHDA, CDR2 SQIVND (reference sequence). The V gene lost 6 bases and the J gene lost 0 bases, with 17 bases spanning the gap. The CDR3 extends over 17 amino acids. The DNA of the CDR3 is TGTGCCAGTAGACCCCCGGGCACAGGCGCAACTAATGAAAAACTGTTTTTT. Translating gives CASRPPGTGATNEKLFF.

V gene TRBV6-5 combines with J gene TRBJ2-1; a weak D match, TRBD1 (5 bases). There are 13 residues in the CDR3. Trimming took off 3 bases at V and 7 bases at J, with 10 bases between the two ends. Germline-derived CDR1 and CDR2 are MNHEY and SVGAGI. The CDR3, as DNA: TGTGCCAGCAGTTATCCAGGGAAAAATGAGCAGTTCTTC. Its translation: CASSYPGKNEQFF.

V is TRBV10-3 and J is TRBJ2-3; 11 bases match TRBD2. CDR3 size: 17 residues. Trimming at V came to 6 bases and at J to 1 base, leaving 9 bases not matched to a gene. Per germline, CDR1 ENHRY and CDR2 SYGVKD. The CDR3 protein is CAIRNSGGAGGTDTQYF. CDR3 bases: TGTGCCATCAGAAATAGCGGGGGGGCCGGGGGCACAGATACGCAGTATTTT.

V is TRBV2 and J is TRBJ1-1, with D possibly TRBD1 on 5 matching bases. Per germline, CDR1 SNHLY and CDR2 FYNNEI. V dropped 5 bases and J dropped 1 base, with 8 bases sitting between them. This CDR3 contains 13 residues. The CDR3 DNA is TGTGCCAGCAGTTTGACAGCGAACACTGAAGCTTTCTTT. Its translation: CASSLTANTEAFF.

V gene TRBV27 combines with J gene TRBJ2-7, with a tentative D call TRBD2 (6 bases). Germline CDR1 and CDR2: MNHEY and SMNVEV (reference sequence). The length of the CDR3 is 13 residues. Between the trimmed V and J ends, which lost 5 bases and 0 bases, there was a span of 8 bases. The CDR3 DNA reads as TGTGCCAGCAGTGGAGGGCGCTCCTACGAGCAGTACTTC. Residues: CASSGGRSYEQYF.

The chain joins TRBV5-1 to TRBJ2-1; 9 bases align to TRBD2. V shed 5 bases, J shed 5 bases, and the junction held 11 bases outside the gene matches. The germline V gene has CDR1 SGHRS and CDR2 YFSETQ. The CDR3 contains 16 residues. The chain's CDR3 is CASSYPGASGNNEQFF. The CDR3 region has the DNA TGCGCCAGCAGTTACCCTGGGGCTAGCGGGAACAATGAGCAGTTCTTC.